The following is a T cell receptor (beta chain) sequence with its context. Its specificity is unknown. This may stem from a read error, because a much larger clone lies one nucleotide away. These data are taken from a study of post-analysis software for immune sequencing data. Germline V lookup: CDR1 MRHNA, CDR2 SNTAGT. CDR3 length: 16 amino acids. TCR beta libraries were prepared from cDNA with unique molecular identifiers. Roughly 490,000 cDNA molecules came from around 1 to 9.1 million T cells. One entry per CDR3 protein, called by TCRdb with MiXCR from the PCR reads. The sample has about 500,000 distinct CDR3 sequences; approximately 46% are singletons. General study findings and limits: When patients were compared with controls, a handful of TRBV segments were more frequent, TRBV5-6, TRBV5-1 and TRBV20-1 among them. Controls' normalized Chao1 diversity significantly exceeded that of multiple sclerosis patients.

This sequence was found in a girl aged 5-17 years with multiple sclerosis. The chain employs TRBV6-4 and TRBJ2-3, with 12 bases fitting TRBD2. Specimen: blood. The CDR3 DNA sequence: TGTGCCAGCAGTGACTCGACTAGCGGGAGCACAGATAGGCAGTATTTT. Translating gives CASSDSTSGSTDRQYF.